These 29 T cell receptor beta chains were all obtained from the same sample, sequenced in a study of CD8 T cells in ankylosing spondylitis (TCRdb year 2017). Broad study findings and their caveats: Blood from ankylosing spondylitis patients appeared to be characterized by a TCR beta motif composed of eight or nine highly homologous amino acid variants.

The library was generated by 5' RACE. The run used an Illumina HiSeq 2500. TCRdb applied fastp at Q25 and MiXCR to the public reads, then kept only in-frame beta chains. A single entry per CDR3 protein holds the most common genes and DNA from its merged rows. The table for this sample lists 200,000 to 250,000 distinct CDR3 sequences; 6% to 8.5% of them were counted only once. The top ten clones comprise approximately 15% of the sample. Antigens of these TCRs are unknown. The sequencing input was blood, either unsorted or a sorted T cell fraction (not recorded which). Receptors originate from a male donor with ankylosing spondylitis.

This chain connects TRBV9 to TRBJ1-1, with unresolved D. V was cut by 3 bases and J by 3 bases, with 9 bases left in between. This CDR3 comprises 13 residues. Germline lookup yields CDR1 SGDLS and CDR2 YYNGEE. The CDR3 reads CASSEARYTEAFF. The DNA of the CDR3 is TGTGCCAGCAGCGAAGCGAGGTACACTGAAGCTTTCTTT.

The rearrangement uses TRBV5-6 and TRBJ2-7; tentative D call: TRBD2 (5 bases). There are 14 residues in the CDR3. V was shortened by 5 bases and J by 3 bases, with 15 bases between the two germline ends. Germline V gene lookup returns CDR1 SGHDT and CDR2 YYEEEE. The CDR3 is CASSNAGSIYEQYF. The CDR3 DNA is TGTGCCAGCAGTAACGCGGGTTCAATCTACGAGCAGTACTTC.

This clonotype was observed many times. The chain carries TRBV28 and TRBJ1-3; the match to TRBD1 covers 7 bases. This CDR3 comprises 19 residues. The germline V gene encodes CDR1 MDHEN and CDR2 SYDVKM. V was clipped by 7 bases and J by 1 base; unmatched bases: 19. The CDR3 spells CASTPILGTARFSGNTIYF. The CDR3 DNA follows: TGTGCCAGCACCCCGATTTTAGGGACAGCACGTTTTTCTGGAAACACCATATATTTT.

The V gene is TRBV28, the J gene TRBJ2-1; D possibly matches TRBD1 or TRBD2 (7 bases each). Trimming cost V 5 bases and J 4 bases, with 21 bases left between them. Germline lookup yields CDR1 MDHEN and CDR2 SYDVKM. The CDR3 is made up of 17 amino acids. As DNA, the CDR3 is TGTGCCAGCAGTCTAGTAAGGGGGCGGGAGTCGTACAATGAGCAGTTCTTC. Protein sequence: CASSLVRGRESYNEQFF.

This clonotype was observed at least ten times. The rearrangement joins TRBV27 to TRBJ1-2; no clear D. The CDR3 sequence is 13 residues long. The germline V and J ends were trimmed by 4 bases and 0 bases, with 6 bases remaining between them. Germline V gene sequence: CDR1 MNHEY, CDR2 SMNVEV (reference sequence). The CDR3 is CASSYIPNYGYTF. In DNA, the CDR3 is TGTGCCAGCAGTTACATCCCTAACTATGGCTACACCTTC.

This clonotype was observed at least ten times. The V and J genes are TRBV9 and TRBJ1-1; perhaps TRBD1 as D (5 bases). CDR1 is SGDLS and CDR2 is YYNGEE in the germline V gene. The V end lost 8 bases, the J end lost 4 bases, and 12 bases lay between the germline ends. The CDR3 extends over 12 amino acids. The CDR3 is CASGTLSTEAFF. CDR3 DNA sequence: TGTGCCAGTGGGACGTTAAGCACTGAAGCTTTCTTT.

This clonotype has ten or more counts. V and J are TRBV4-1 and TRBJ2-5; TRBD2 matches at 13 bases. CDR1 MGHRA and CDR2 YSYEKL come from the germline V gene. The CDR3 contains 15 residues. V trimming: 4 bases; J trimming: 6 bases; junction bases outside the gene matches: 5. The CDR3 is CASSPRTSGSKTQYF. The CDR3 DNA is TGCGCCAGCAGCCCCCGGACTAGCGGGAGTAAGACCCAGTACTTC.

At least ten counts were recorded for this clonotype. The chain has TRBV7-8 and TRBJ2-1; 13 bases are a match to TRBD2. CDR1 is SGHVS and CDR2 is FQNEAQ in the germline V gene. The CDR3 sequence is 18 residues long. The V and J ends lost 1 base and 0 bases, in that order; junction bases with no gene match: 3. The CDR3 DNA follows: TGTGCCAGCAGCTTAGAACTAGCGGGGGGGAGCTCCTACAATGAGCAGTTCTTC. This codes for CASSLELAGGSSYNEQFF.

The chain combines TRBV28 with TRBJ1-1; D unresolved. V was cut by 4 bases and J by 4 bases, with 16 bases left in between. Germline V gives CDR1 MDHEN, CDR2 SYDVKM. The CDR3 totals 15 residues. Here the CDR3 reads CASSWSIGSGTEAFF. The CDR3, as DNA: TGTGCCAGCAGTTGGAGTATTGGGTCGGGCACTGAAGCTTTCTTT. The full variable domain, rest sourced from reference TRBV28 and TRBJ1-1, is DVKVTQSSRYLVKRTGEKVFLECVQDMDHENMFWYRQDPGLGLRLIYFSYDVKMKEKGDIPEGYSVSREKKERFSLILESASTNQTSMYLCASSWSIGSGTEAFFGQGTRLTVV.

This clonotype was detected ten times or more. V is TRBV2 and J is TRBJ1-1; the D is unclear. The CDR3 totals 10 residues. Germline V gene lookup returns CDR1 SNHLY and CDR2 FYNNEI. V was trimmed by 6 bases and J by 6 bases, leaving 5 bases between them. CDR3 residues: CASRVSEAFF. The CDR3 region has the DNA TGTGCCAGCAGGGTCTCTGAAGCTTTCTTT.

This clonotype has a count of ten or more. The chain combines TRBV11-2 with TRBJ2-7; D is tentatively TRBD1 or TRBD2 (5 bases each). This CDR3 contains 14 residues. V was shortened by 5 bases and J by 3 bases, with 14 bases between the two germline ends. Germline CDR1 is SGHAT and CDR2 is FQNNGV. This CDR3 is CASSEPGPRYEQYF. The CDR3 DNA is TGTGCCAGCAGCGAACCGGGACCTCGCTACGAGCAGTACTTC.

Many counts were recorded for this clonotype. This chain connects TRBV10-3 to TRBJ1-1; TRBD1 aligns across 8 bases. Per the germline V gene, CDR1 is ENHRY and CDR2 is SYGVKD. CDR3 size: 13 residues. Unmatched junction bases numbered 3, after V lost 3 bases and J lost 6 bases. CDR3 in amino acids: CAISDRGQAEAFF. The CDR3 DNA reads as TGTGCCATCAGTGACCGGGGACAGGCTGAAGCTTTCTTT.

The chain has TRBV11-1 and TRBJ2-1; 14 positions agree with TRBD2. Germline CDR1 SGHAT, CDR2 FQDESV (reference sequence). Trimming at V came to 1 base and at J to 0 bases, leaving 5 bases not matched to a gene. The length of the CDR3 is 19 residues. CDR3 sequence (DNA): TGTGCCAGCAGCTTAGGAGAGACTAGCGGGGGGGCCTCCTACAATGAGCAGTTCTTC. It codes for CASSLGETSGGASYNEQFF.

This clonotype has a handful of counts. CDR3: CSVRGRASFF. CDR3 nucleotides: TGCAGCGTTAGAGGGCGGGCGTCGTTCTTC. The chain joins TRBV29-1 to TRBJ2-1, with D possibly TRBD2 on 5 matching bases. V was pared by 5 bases and J by 15 bases, with 14 bases between. This CDR3 contains 10 residues. Germline-derived CDR1 and CDR2 are SQVTM and ANQGSEA.

This clonotype was recorded a few times. The J gene is TRBJ2-7, the V gene TRBV5-6, with TRBD1 matching over 10 bases. Trimming removed 3 bases from V and 5 bases from J; junction bases left unmatched: 5. The CDR3 consists of 14 residues. CDR1 and CDR2 (germline): SGHDT, YYEEEE. CDR3 sequence reads: CASSSGTGVHEQYF. The CDR3 region has the DNA TGTGCCAGCAGCTCCGGGACAGGGGTGCACGAGCAGTACTTC.

This clonotype showed up just a few times. V usage is TRBV11-2 and J usage is TRBJ2-7, with a tentative D call TRBD1 (5 bases). Germline V gene data show CDR1 as SGHAT and CDR2 as FQNNGV. The CDR3 has 15 residues. Trimming shortened V by 0 bases and J by 5 bases, and 14 bases separated the two germline ends. The CDR3 loop is CASSLEGRGWDEQYF. In DNA, the CDR3 is TGTGCCAGCAGCTTAGAAGGAAGGGGATGGGACGAGCAGTACTTC.

This clonotype showed up many times. The CDR3 DNA reads TGCAGTCGGAGAGGGGCTAATTCTTGGCCTGAGCAGTTCTTC. This gives the protein CSRRGANSWPEQFF. The rearrangement links TRBV20-1 to TRBJ2-1; D may correspond to TRBD1 or TRBD2 (5 bases each). Trimming pared 8 bases from V and 9 bases from J, leaving 23 bases between. The CDR3 totals 14 residues. Germline-derived CDR1 and CDR2 are DFQATT and SNEGSKA (reference sequence).

The chain uses TRBV7-2 and TRBJ2-7, with D hard to call. In germline, CDR1 is SGHTA, CDR2 FQGNSA. V was trimmed by 5 bases and J by 2 bases, leaving 7 bases between them. CDR3 length: 12 amino acids. This chain's CDR3 is CASSPRTYEQYF. The CDR3 nucleotides read TGTGCCAGCAGCCCCCGGACCTACGAGCAGTACTTC.

In its sample, this clonotype was seen many times. The genes are TRBV6-1 and TRBJ1-5; the D gene is possibly TRBD1 (6 bases). Germline assignment: CDR1 MNHNS and CDR2 SASEGT. V was clipped by 5 bases and J by 8 bases, with 19 bases between them. This CDR3 has 15 amino acids. CDR3 nucleotides: TGTGCCAGCAGTCTGGACAGAGGGGAGGTCGAGCCCCAGCATTTT. Protein product: CASSLDRGEVEPQHF.

A few counts support this clonotype. The V call is TRBV2, the J call TRBJ2-2; 7 positions agree with TRBD2. V lost 11 bases and J lost 8; bases outside the gene matches: 11. CDR3 length equals 13 residues. From germline, CDR1 is SNHLY and CDR2 FYNNEI. The CDR3 coding sequence is TGTGCCGCCGCCTACTCGGGGGGTGGGGAGCTGTTTTTT. Protein product: CAAAYSGGGELFF.

This clonotype has a handful of counts. CDR3 bases: TGTGCCAGCAAGAGATCTTACCGGGACAAGAAGGAAGCTTTCTTT. Its protein is CASKRSYRDKKEAFF. The chain uses TRBV28 and TRBJ1-1; TRBD1 might be the D (6 bases). Trimming shortened V by 7 bases and J by 8 bases, and 23 bases separated the two germline ends. This CDR3 spans 15 amino acids. Looked up from germline, CDR1 is MDHEN and CDR2 is SYDVKM.

This rearrangement joins TRBV7-9 to TRBJ1-5; tentative D call: TRBD1 (6 bases). Trimming took off 4 bases at V and 4 bases at J, with 14 bases between the two ends. Germline loops: CDR1 SEHNR, CDR2 FQNEAQ (reference sequence). The CDR3 runs 15 residues. As DNA, the CDR3 is TGTGCCAGCAGCTCCAACAGGGAGAGGAATCAGCCCCAGCATTTT. This encodes CASSSNRERNQPQHF.

The V gene is TRBV6-2 or TRBV6-3, the J gene TRBJ2-5; TRBD2 might be the D (6 bases). V was pared by 5 bases and J by 4 bases, with 20 bases between. CDR1 and CDR2 (germline): MNHEY, SVGEGT. The CDR3 spans 16 residues. This CDR3 is CASSPGVSPLRETQYF. The CDR3 DNA sequence: TGTGCCAGCAGTCCGGGGGTTAGCCCCCTTAGAGAGACCCAGTACTTC.

The sample holds many counts of this clonotype. The chain is built from TRBV9 and TRBJ2-3, with TRBD2 matching over 7 bases. This CDR3 region has 14 residues. Per germline, CDR1 SGDLS and CDR2 YYNGEE. The trim removed 3 bases at V and 4 bases at J, leaving 5 bases unmatched. CDR3 protein: CASSATGGADTQYF. CDR3 sequence (DNA): TGTGCCAGCAGCGCCACGGGAGGCGCAGATACGCAGTATTTT.

This chain links TRBV2 with TRBJ2-2; D is unclear. With 2 bases removed from V and 0 bases from J, the gap between germline ends came to 7 bases. The CDR3 consists of 15 residues. Germline CDR1 and CDR2: SNHLY and FYNNEI. The CDR3 sequence is CASSEKYSNTGELFF. The CDR3 bases are TGTGCCAGCAGTGAAAAGTATTCGAACACCGGGGAGCTGTTTTTT. The complete variable domain, with remaining parts taken from reference TRBV2 and TRBJ2-2, reads EPEVTQTPSHQVTQMGQEVILRCVPISNHLYFYWYRQILGQKVEFLVSFYNNEISEKSEIFDDQFSVERPDGSNFTLKIRSTKLEDSAMYFCASSEKYSNTGELFFGEGSRLTVL.

This clonotype was seen ten or more times. J is TRBJ2-1 and V is TRBV27; D not certain. The CDR3 has 13 amino acids. Between the trimmed V and J ends, which lost 3 bases and 7 bases, there was a span of 10 bases. Per the germline V gene, CDR1 is MNHEY and CDR2 is SMNVEV (reference sequence). CDR3 protein: CASSFPPGNEQFF. The CDR3 nucleotides are TGTGCCAGCAGTTTCCCCCCCGGGAATGAGCAGTTCTTC.

In its sample, this clonotype was seen many times. The chain joins TRBV4-3 to TRBJ2-3, with D uncertain. The CDR3 loop spans 14 amino acids. Between the trimmed V and J ends, which lost 2 bases and 6 bases, there was a span of 12 bases. CDR1 is LGHNA, CDR2 YSLEER, per germline. CDR3 nucleotide sequence: TGCGCCAGCAGCCAAAGCGCAGAGCTTGATACGCAGTATTTT. Its translation: CASSQSAELDTQYF.

This rearrangement joins TRBV18 to TRBJ2-1, with 11 bases identical to TRBD2. Germline V gene sequence: CDR1 KGHSH, CDR2 LQKENI. CDR3 length: 16 amino acids. Trimming at V came to 1 base and at J to 3 bases, leaving 2 bases not matched to a gene. The CDR3 DNA reads TGTGCCAGCTCACCACTGGGGACTAGCGGCTACAATGAGCAGTTCTTC. This translates into CASSPLGTSGYNEQFF.

Only a few counts were recorded for this clonotype. The chain is built from TRBV6-2 or TRBV6-3 and TRBJ1-5, with D perhaps matching TRBD1 (6 bases). V gave up 0 bases and J gave up 5 bases, with 11 bases separating them. The CDR3 totals 15 residues. Germline V gene sequence: CDR1 MNHEY, CDR2 SVGEGT. The CDR3: CASSYSFRGHQPQHF. DNA for the CDR3: TGTGCCAGCAGTTACTCTTTCAGGGGACATCAGCCCCAGCATTTT.